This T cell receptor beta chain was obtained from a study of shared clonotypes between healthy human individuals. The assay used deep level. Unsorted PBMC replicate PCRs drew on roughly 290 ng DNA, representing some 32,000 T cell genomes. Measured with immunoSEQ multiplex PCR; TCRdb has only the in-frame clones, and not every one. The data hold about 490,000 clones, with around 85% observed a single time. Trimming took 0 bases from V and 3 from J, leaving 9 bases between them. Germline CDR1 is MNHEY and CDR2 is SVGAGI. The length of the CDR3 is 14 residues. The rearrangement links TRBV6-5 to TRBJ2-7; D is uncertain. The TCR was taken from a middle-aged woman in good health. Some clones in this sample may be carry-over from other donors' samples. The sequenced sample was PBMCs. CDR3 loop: CASSYSYPSYEQYF. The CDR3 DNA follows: TGTGCCAGCAGTTACTCGTACCCGAGCTACGAGCAGTACTTC.